This is a list of T cell receptor beta chains from one sample in a study of blood T cell repertoires in COVID-19. Here immunoSEQ multiplex PCR was the method, and the copy in TCRdb shows in-frame clones only, minus some. The sample carries about 400,000 clones, just over 85% recorded once. Material for sequencing was peripheral blood. The receptors were gathered from a woman in her twenties or thirties with active or convalescent COVID-19. Each CDR3 is given with its conserved first and last residue. Each record gives: clone size, D gene, V gene, J gene, CDR3 protein, CDR3 DNA. A D gene is named only where the DNA matches it firmly. Expanded clones get a size class; other rows say once, few or many, or leave the size out.

>-|-|TRBV9|TRBJ1-4
CASSSRGGEKLFF
TGTGCCAGCAGTTCGAGGGGAGGTGAAAAACTGTTTTTT
>-|TRBD1|TRBV14|TRBJ1-4
CASSLQGAANEKLFF
TGTGCCAGCAGCTTACAGGGGGCAGCTAATGAAAAACTGTTTTTT
>-|TRBD2|TRBV5-8|TRBJ2-1
CASSLVVAGGLGEQFF
TGTGCCAGCAGCTTGGTAGTAGCGGGGGGACTTGGTGAGCAGTTCTTC
>few|-|TRBV2|TRBJ1-1
CASSVQTEAFF
TGTGCCAGCAGTGTACAGACTGAAGCTTTCTTT
>-|-|TRBV6-5|TRBJ2-7
CASSYFGSSYEQYF
TGTGCCAGCAGTTACTTTGGGAGCTCCTACGAGCAGTACTTC
>-|TRBD1|TRBV20-1|TRBJ1-1
CSAPGQSEAFF
TGCAGTGCCCCGGGACAGTCTGAAGCTTTCTTT
>-|-|TRBV5-1|TRBJ2-7
CASKDRDNSYEQYF
TGCGCCAGCAAAGATCGGGACAACTCCTACGAGCAGTACTTC
>-|-|TRBV6-5|TRBJ1-2
CASTRNYGYTF
TGTGCCAGCACCCGGAACTATGGCTACACCTTC
>-|TRBD2|TRBV7-8|TRBJ2-5
CASSPNWREGLETQYF
TGTGCCAGCAGCCCAAATTGGAGGGAGGGCCTAGAGACCCAGTACTTC
>-|TRBD2|TRBV18|TRBJ2-7
CASSLGAGIAYEQYF
TGTGCCAGCTCACTCGGAGCGGGAATCGCCTACGAGCAGTACTTC